The next 32 T cell receptor beta chains were all read from a single sample in a study of cytomegalovirus exposure and HLA in healthy donors. PCR amplification relied on 60 Vbeta primers (plus 13 Jbeta primers). Sequenced by immunoSEQ multiplex PCR; TCRdb stores in-frame clones only, minus some. Altogether 150,000 to 200,000 clones are present, approximately 82% being singletons, with the ten largest covering about 2.2%. Sequencing input: PBMCs. The source is a woman aged 25 to 39 in good health and CMV-seronegative.

The chain joins TRBV4-1 to TRBJ2-7, with 9 bases identical to TRBD2. Germline V gene sequence: CDR1 MGHRA, CDR2 YSYEKL. The CDR3 spans 13 residues. The trim removed 7 bases at V and 2 bases at J, leaving 3 bases unmatched. The CDR3 here is CASKGLAPYEQYF. CDR3 nucleotide sequence: TGCGCCAGCAAGGGACTAGCTCCCTACGAGCAGTACTTC.

In its sample, this clone was seen once. V and J are TRBV7-2 and TRBJ2-2; TRBD1 matches 7 bases. The CDR3 contains 15 residues. Germline CDR1 is SGHTA and CDR2 is FQGNSA. The V segment lost 5 bases and the J segment 0 bases; nucleotides outside the gene matches: 3. DNA for the CDR3: TGTGCCAGCAGCCCCGGGACAGCGAACACCGGGGAGCTGTTTTTT. Translation gives CASSPGTANTGELFF.

This clone turned up a few times. The chain employs TRBV9 and TRBJ2-4; a possible D gene is TRBD1 (5 bases). CDR1 and CDR2 (germline): SGDLS, YYNGEE. The germline V and J ends were trimmed by 3 bases and 9 bases, with 16 bases remaining between them. The CDR3 is made up of 14 amino acids. The CDR3 here is CASSEGAGLAIQYF. In DNA form, the CDR3 reads TGTGCCAGCAGCGAGGGTGCAGGGTTGGCCATTCAGTACTTC.

The chain joins TRBV28 to TRBJ2-5; D possibly corresponds to TRBD1 (5 bases). The CDR3 contains 12 residues. Germline CDR1 reads MDHEN; CDR2 reads SYDVKM. The V and J ends lost 7 bases and 5 bases respectively, with 11 bases between them. CDR3 amino acids: CASNQGPETQYF. DNA for the CDR3: TGTGCCAGCAACCAGGGCCCGGAGACCCAGTACTTC.

The chain has TRBV4-2 and TRBJ2-2, with 12 bases aligning to TRBD2. The CDR3 is 20 amino acids. J was trimmed by 5 bases and V by 1 base; bases with no gene match: 14. Per germline, CDR1 LGHNA and CDR2 YNFKEQ. The CDR3 region has the DNA TGTGCCAGCAGCCAAGCACCCCCAACGACTAGCGGGAGACGAACCGGGGAGCTGTTTTTT. Translating gives CASSQAPPTTSGRRTGELFF.

V usage is TRBV5-3 and J usage is TRBJ2-7, with 7 positions matching TRBD2. TRBV5-3 is placed among ORFs of uncertain function. This CDR3 is built from 14 residues. J lost 0 bases, V lost 2 bases, and 2 bases had no gene match. In DNA, the CDR3 is TGTGCCAGAAGCTTCCGGGACTACTCCTACGAGCAGTACTTC. Protein product: CARSFRDYSYEQYF.

Regarding this clone: The junction shows a germline mismatch at one end, possibly a read error. This sample includes further DNA sequences coding for the same CDR3. The chain carries TRBV28 and TRBJ2-6; TRBD1 is a possible D gene (6 bases). The CDR3 length is 14 residues. Germline CDR1 and CDR2: MDHEN and SYDVKM. The CDR3 region is CASSLQSGANGLTF. Here the CDR3 DNA reads TGTGCCAGCAGTTTACAATCAGGGGCCAACGGCCTGACTTTC.

J is TRBJ1-1 and V is TRBV2, with 7 bases aligning to TRBD1. Losses at the gene ends were 6 bases for V and 4 bases for J; bases not matched to a gene: 5. Per germline, CDR1 SNHLY and CDR2 FYNNEI. This CDR3 has 13 residues. In DNA, the CDR3 is TGTGCCAGCAGGACTCAGGGGGGCACTGAAGCTTTCTTT. Its translation is CASRTQGGTEAFF.

The genes are TRBV30 and TRBJ1-4; the match to TRBD1 covers 7 bases. Germline V gives CDR1 GTSNPN, CDR2 SVGIG (reference sequence). The length of the CDR3 is 15 residues. The ends lost 1 base at V and 5 bases at J; junction bases unmatched: 7. The CDR3 DNA reads TGTGCCTGGAGTGCCCCTCAGGGGGTAAATGAAAAACTGTTTTTT. Its protein is CAWSAPQGVNEKLFF.

The chain links TRBV5-1 to TRBJ2-5, with TRBD1 as a possible D gene (6 bases). The DNA end is more similar to TRBJ2-7, so the J call may be wrong. CDR1 and CDR2 (germline): SGHRS, YFSETQ. The CDR3 runs to 20 residues. The CDR3 region is CASSLTGPTRLKWANYEQYF. The CDR3 region has the DNA TGCGCCAGCAGCTTGACAGGGCCTACGAGACTTAAATGGGCGAACTACGAGCAGTACTTC.

The chain links TRBV11-2 to TRBJ2-5; D is unresolved. Germline V lookup: CDR1 SGHAT, CDR2 FQNNGV. Trimming took off 3 bases at V and 0 bases at J, with 8 bases between the two ends. This CDR3 comprises 14 residues. CDR3: CASSFQTNQETQYF. In nucleotides, the CDR3 is TGTGCCAGCAGCTTTCAAACAAACCAAGAGACCCAGTACTTC.

This rearrangement joins TRBV6-1 to TRBJ1-5; the match to TRBD1 covers 10 bases. With V trimmed by 7 bases and J by 2 bases, 5 bases remained unmatched. The CDR3 length is 15 residues. In germline, CDR1 is MNHNS, CDR2 SASEGT. CDR3 residues: CASNSGTGGNQPQHF. For the CDR3, the DNA is TGTGCCAGCAATTCCGGGACAGGGGGCAATCAGCCCCAGCATTTT.

This clone occurred once. The chain's CDR3 is CASSQRGGYDTQYF. The CDR3 DNA follows: TGTGCCAGCAGCCAGCGGGGGGGCTACGATACGCAGTATTTT. The V gene is TRBV9, the J gene TRBJ2-3, with 10 bases matching TRBD2. The CDR3 is 14 amino acids. With V trimmed by 4 bases and J by 6 bases, 5 bases remained unmatched. From germline, CDR1 is SGDLS and CDR2 YYNGEE.

This clone turned up a few times. The J gene is TRBJ2-7, the V gene TRBV7-9, with TRBD1 identical over 8 bases. The germline V gene has CDR1 SEHNR and CDR2 FQNEAQ (reference sequence). The CDR3 loop spans 14 amino acids. J was trimmed by 3 bases and V by 3 bases; bases with no gene match: 4. The CDR3, as DNA: TGTGCCAGCAGCTTCGGACAGGGAGACTACGAGCAGTACTTC. Residues: CASSFGQGDYEQYF.

The V gene is TRBV2, the J gene TRBJ1-4, with 11 bases identical to TRBD1. CDR3 length equals 13 residues. Germline lookup yields CDR1 SNHLY and CDR2 FYNNEI. V shed 10 bases and J 7 bases; nucleotides not matched to a gene: 5. The CDR3 coding sequence is TGTGCCACCGGACAGGGGGCGCGTGAAAAACTGTTTTTT. This sequence encodes CATGQGAREKLFF.

This clone was recorded at least ten times. The V gene is TRBV5-4, the J gene TRBJ2-7, with D maybe TRBD1 (6 bases). Germline CDR1 reads SGHNT; CDR2 reads YYREEE (reference sequence). This CDR3 spans 11 amino acids. V gave up 2 bases and J gave up 7 bases, with 7 bases separating them. The CDR3 region is CASSLTGEQYF. In DNA, the CDR3 is TGTGCCAGCAGCTTAACAGGGGAGCAGTACTTC.

The chain uses TRBV6-1 and TRBJ1-4; D not certain. Trimming shortened V by 5 bases and J by 4 bases, and 11 bases separated the two germline ends. Germline lookup yields CDR1 MNHNS and CDR2 SASEGT. The CDR3 covers 14 residues. Written as DNA, the CDR3 is TGTGCCAGCAGTACCAGAGGAAATAATGAAAAACTGTTTTTT. This encodes CASSTRGNNEKLFF.

The V and J genes are TRBV4-3 and TRBJ2-3; 10 nucleotides align to TRBD2. The CDR3 length is 20 residues. CDR1 and CDR2 from the germline V gene are LGHNA and YSLEER. J gave up 4 bases and V 0 bases, and 16 bases lay outside the gene matches. The CDR3: CASSQDPASGRTVGPDTQYF. The CDR3 nucleotides are TGCGCCAGCAGCCAAGATCCGGCTAGCGGGAGAACGGTCGGCCCAGATACGCAGTATTTT.

In this sample, this clone turned up a few times. The chain employs TRBV7-2 and TRBJ1-5, with D possibly matching TRBD1 (6 bases). This CDR3 has 15 amino acids. Germline V CDR1 and CDR2: SGHTA, FQGNSA. Trimming removed 10 bases from V and 0 bases from J, with 16 bases in between. The CDR3 coding sequence is TGTGCCACCACCTTTGGGGGCTATAGCAATCAGCCCCAGCATTTT. It is translated as CATTFGGYSNQPQHF.

The chain employs TRBV18 and TRBJ2-7; D may be TRBD1 (5 bases). This CDR3 has 13 residues. From germline, CDR1 is KGHSH and CDR2 LQKENI. Deletions cut 5 bases from V and 4 bases from J, with 12 bases between. CDR3: CASSTIDSYEQYF. CDR3 bases: TGTGCCAGCTCAACTATCGACAGTTACGAGCAGTACTTC.

This clone appeared a single time. The chain joins TRBV4-2 to TRBJ1-2; D is undetermined. Per the germline V gene, CDR1 is LGHNA and CDR2 is YNFKEQ. The length of the CDR3 is 11 residues. Trimming stripped 2 bases from V and 5 bases from J, with 3 bases between. CDR3 amino acids: CASSQQYGYTF. CDR3 nucleotides: TGTGCCAGCAGCCAACAATATGGCTACACCTTC.

Here the CDR3 DNA reads TGTGCCAGCAGCCCGTGGACAGGGGGGAATGAGCAGTTCTTC. Amino acids: CASSPWTGGNEQFF. The genes are TRBV7-2 and TRBJ2-1; 10 bases line up with TRBD1. The CDR3 extends over 14 amino acids. CDR1 is SGHTA and CDR2 is FQGNSA in the germline V gene. Unmatched junction bases numbered 5, after V lost 5 bases and J lost 7 bases.

In its sample, this clone was seen a few times. The gene calls are TRBV18 and TRBJ1-3, with 10 nucleotides matching TRBD1. The CDR3 contains 17 residues. Losses at the gene ends were 3 bases for V and 0 bases for J; bases not matched to a gene: 5. Looked up from germline, CDR1 is KGHSH and CDR2 is LQKENI. The CDR3 spells CASSPDRGTYSGNTIYF. DNA of the CDR3: TGTGCCAGCTCACCGGACAGGGGGACTTACTCTGGAAACACCATATATTTT.

On this clone: At one boundary the junction diverges from the germline segment, which might be a read error. The chain employs TRBV7-9 and TRBJ2-7; TRBD1 agrees at 9 bases. CDR3 size: 16 residues. CDR1 is SEHNR, CDR2 FQNEAQ, per germline (reference sequence). CDR3 sequence: CSSSLRGQGGDYEQYF. The CDR3 nucleotides read TGTTCCAGCAGCTTACGGGGACAGGGAGGGGACTACGAGCAGTACTTC.

This clone was observed once. This chain links TRBV27 with TRBJ2-4; D uncertain. Trimming stripped 4 bases from V and 0 bases from J, with 13 bases between. The CDR3 runs 16 residues. From germline, CDR1 is MNHEY and CDR2 SMNVEV (reference sequence). The CDR3 DNA is TGTGCCAGCAGTTCCCCCGGAGAACTAGCCAAAAACATTCAGTACTTC. Its protein product is CASSSPGELAKNIQYF.

The V gene is TRBV5-1, the J gene TRBJ1-3; D gene unclear. The CDR3 has 17 residues. Germline-derived CDR1 and CDR2 are SGHRS and YFSETQ. Between the trimmed V and J ends, which lost 4 bases and 0 bases, there was a span of 17 bases. CDR3 protein: CASSLMPGSSSGNTIYF. CDR3 DNA sequence: TGCGCCAGCAGCCTGATGCCGGGATCGAGCTCTGGAAACACCATATATTTT.

The gene calls are TRBV10-3 and TRBJ1-6, with TRBD1 as a possible D gene (5 bases). Germline CDR1 ENHRY, CDR2 SYGVKD. Trimming took 9 bases from V and 9 from J, leaving 12 bases between them. The CDR3 length is 12 residues. The CDR3 DNA is TGTGCCATTCGACAGCCGGGTTCACCCCTCCACTTT. This codes for CAIRQPGSPLHF.

The chain links TRBV13 to TRBJ2-7, with D possibly matching TRBD2 (5 bases). This CDR3 has 14 amino acids. The germline CDR1 and CDR2 sequences are PRHDT and FYEKMQ (reference sequence). V was pared by 0 bases and J by 2 bases, with 8 bases between. The CDR3 DNA reads as TGTGCCAGCAGCTTAGGCCTCGGGGCCTACGAGCAGTACTTC. This sequence encodes CASSLGLGAYEQYF.

The CDR3 sequence is CASSIQGRGTEAFF. The CDR3 nucleotides read TGTGCCAGCAGCATACAGGGAAGGGGGACTGAAGCTTTCTTT. The chain combines TRBV5-5 with TRBJ1-1; D is possibly TRBD1 (6 bases). Per the germline V gene, CDR1 is SGHKS and CDR2 is YYEKEE (reference sequence). The ends were cut back, 4 bases at V and 5 bases at J, with 15 bases in the middle. The CDR3 has 14 residues. Complete variable domain (other parts from reference TRBV5-5 and TRBJ1-1): DAGVTQSPTHLIKTRGQQVTLRCSPISGHKSVSWYQQVLGQGPQFIFQYYEKEERGRGNFPDRFSARQFPNYSSELNVNALLLGDSALYLCASSIQGRGTEAFFGQGTRLTVV.

The genes are TRBV5-3 and TRBJ1-4, with 9 bases aligning to TRBD1. TRBV5-3 is an ORF for which the function is uncertain. This CDR3 has 16 amino acids. V lost 0 bases, J lost 8 bases, and 8 bases stayed unmatched. The CDR3 loop is CARSLEYRGQAEKLFF. CDR3 nucleotide sequence: TGTGCCAGAAGCTTGGAGTACAGGGGGCAGGCAGAAAAACTGTTTTTT.

The J gene is TRBJ1-2, the V gene TRBV28, with D maybe TRBD1 (5 bases). This CDR3 is built from 12 residues. Germline V gives CDR1 MDHEN, CDR2 SYDVKM. V was pared by 2 bases and J by 8 bases, with 9 bases between. CDR3 loop: CASSLKGKGYTF. The CDR3 bases are TGTGCCAGCAGTTTAAAGGGGAAGGGCTACACCTTC.

The rearrangement links TRBV30 to TRBJ1-5; D is undetermined. The CDR3 totals 14 residues. Germline V gene data show CDR1 as GTSNPN and CDR2 as SVGIG (reference sequence). V lost 3 bases, J lost 0 bases, and 9 bases lay in between. CDR3: CAWSPDTSNQPQHF. DNA of the CDR3: TGTGCCTGGAGCCCCGACACTAGCAATCAGCCCCAGCATTTT.